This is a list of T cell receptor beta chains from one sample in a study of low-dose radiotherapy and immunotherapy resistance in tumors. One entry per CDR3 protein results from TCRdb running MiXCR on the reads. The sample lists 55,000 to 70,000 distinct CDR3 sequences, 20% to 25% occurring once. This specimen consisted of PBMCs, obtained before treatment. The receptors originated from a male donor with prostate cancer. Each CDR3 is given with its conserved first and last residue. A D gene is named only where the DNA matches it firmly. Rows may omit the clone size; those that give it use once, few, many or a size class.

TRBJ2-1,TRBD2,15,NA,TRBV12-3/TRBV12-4,TGTGCCAGCCGCTCGGGGGAGGGCCTGTACAATGAGCAGTTCTTC,CASRSGEGLYNEQFF
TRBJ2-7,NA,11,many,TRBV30,TGTGCCTGGATACTGGACTACGAGCAGTACTTC,CAWILDYEQYF
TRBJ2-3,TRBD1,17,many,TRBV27,TGTGCCAGCAGAGTACGAGGACAGGGCCTTAGGACAGATACGCAGTATTTT,CASRVRGQGLRTDTQYF
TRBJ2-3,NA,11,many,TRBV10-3,TGTGCCTCGAAACGGGCAGATACGCAGTATTTT,CASKRADTQYF
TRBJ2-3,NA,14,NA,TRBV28,TGTGCCAGCAGTTCCCCGCTAAGCACAGATACGCAGTATTTT,CASSSPLSTDTQYF
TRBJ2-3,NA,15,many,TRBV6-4,TGTGCCAGCAGCGAGGGGGGAGCAGGTTTTGATACGCAGTATTTT,CASSEGGAGFDTQYF
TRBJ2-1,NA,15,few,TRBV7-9,TGTGCCAGCAGCTATGGGCCGAACCCCTACAATGAGCAGTTCTTC,CASSYGPNPYNEQFF
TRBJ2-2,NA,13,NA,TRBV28,TGTGCCAGCAGGCGAATGCCCACCGGGGAGCTGTTTTTT,CASRRMPTGELFF
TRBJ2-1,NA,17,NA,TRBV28,TGTGCCAGCAGCTTGGGCAGGGTAGGTAGCTCCTACAATGAGCAGTTCTTC,CASSLGRVGSSYNEQFF
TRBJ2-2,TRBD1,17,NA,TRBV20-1,TGCAGTGCTAGGGCCAGACAGGGTATCGTCGTCCCCGGGGAGCTGTTTTTT,CSARARQGIVVPGELFF
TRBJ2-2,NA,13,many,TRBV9,TGTGCCAGCAGCGTCGGGGGCGCCGGGGAGCTGTTTTTT,CASSVGGAGELFF
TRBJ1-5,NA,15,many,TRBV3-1,TGTGCCAGCAGCCAACACGGGAGGACCCATCAGCCCCAGCATTTT,CASSQHGRTHQPQHF
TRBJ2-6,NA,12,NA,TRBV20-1,TGCAGTGCTAGAGGTGGGGCCAACGTCCTGACTTTC,CSARGGANVLTF
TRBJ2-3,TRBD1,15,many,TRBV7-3,TGTGCCAGCAGCTCCCGACAGGGCCCCACAGATACGCAGTATTTT,CASSSRQGPTDTQYF
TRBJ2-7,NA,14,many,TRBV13,TGTGCCAGCAGCCTCCGGGTGGGCCAGGACGAGCAGTACTTC,CASSLRVGQDEQYF
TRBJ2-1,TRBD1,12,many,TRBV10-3,TGTGCCATCAGCGCTACAGGGGATGAGCAGTTCTTC,CAISATGDEQFF
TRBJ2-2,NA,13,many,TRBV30,TGTGCCTCCCCGGGGACACCCACCGGGGAGCTGTTTTTT,CASPGTPTGELFF
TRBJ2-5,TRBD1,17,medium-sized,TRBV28,TGTGCCAGCAGTCTGCGGCTGACAGGGGTTATACAAGAGACCCAGTACTTC,CASSLRLTGVIQETQYF
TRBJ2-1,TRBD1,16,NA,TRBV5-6,TGTGCCAGCAGCTTGTTTGGTCCAGGGGGTGGTAGTGAGCAGTTCTTC,CASSLFGPGGGSEQFF
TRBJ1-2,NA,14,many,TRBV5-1,TGCGCCAGCAGCCTAGGAACGGGGGGGTATGGCTACACCTTC,CASSLGTGGYGYTF
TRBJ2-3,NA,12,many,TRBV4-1,TGCGCCAGCAGTACCCGTACAGATACGCAGTATTTT,CASSTRTDTQYF
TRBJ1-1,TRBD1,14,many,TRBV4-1,TGCGCCAGCAGCTCCTCCCAGGGGGACACTGAAGCTTTCTTT,CASSSSQGDTEAFF
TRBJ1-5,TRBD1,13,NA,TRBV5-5,TGTGCCAGCAGCCGGGACAGTCTGGAGCCCCAGCATTTT,CASSRDSLEPQHF
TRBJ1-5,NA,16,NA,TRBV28,TGTGCCAGCAGTCTAATGGACGGTTATAGCAATCAGCCCCAGCATTTT,CASSLMDGYSNQPQHF
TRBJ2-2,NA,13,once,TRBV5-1,TGCGCCAGCAGGCGTGGGGTGCCCGGGGAGCTGTTTTTT,CASRRGVPGELFF
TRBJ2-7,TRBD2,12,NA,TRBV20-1,TGCAGTGCTAGTCGGCGGGAGAACGAGCAGTACTTC,CSASRRENEQYF
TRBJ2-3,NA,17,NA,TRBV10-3,TGTGCCATCAGTGAGTCGTCAGGGGTTTCTAGCACAGATACGCAGTATTTT,CAISESSGVSSTDTQYF
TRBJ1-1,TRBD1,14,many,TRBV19,TGTGCCAGTAGTATTCAGGGGGCCGCGGGTGAAGCTTTCTTT,CASSIQGAAGEAFF
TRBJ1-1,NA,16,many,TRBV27,TGTGCCAGCAGGACCGGGACGGGTGGAATGAACACTGAAGCTTTCTTT,CASRTGTGGMNTEAFF
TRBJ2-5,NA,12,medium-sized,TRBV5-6,TGTGCCAGCAGCTTTGGGGTCGAGACCCAGTACTTC,CASSFGVETQYF
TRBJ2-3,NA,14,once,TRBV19,TGTGCCAGTAGGCAGGGTGGAGGCACAGATACGCAGTATTTT,CASRQGGGTDTQYF
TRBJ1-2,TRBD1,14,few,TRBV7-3,TGTGCCAGCAGCGCCGGGACAGGGACCTATGGCTACACCTTC,CASSAGTGTYGYTF
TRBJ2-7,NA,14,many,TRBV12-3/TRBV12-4,TGTGCCAGCAGTTTGGGGCAGGTATCGCACGAGCAGTACTTC,CASSLGQVSHEQYF
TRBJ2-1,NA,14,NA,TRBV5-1,TGCGCCAGCAGCAAAACCGGGAACGGCAATGAGCAGTTCTTC,CASSKTGNGNEQFF
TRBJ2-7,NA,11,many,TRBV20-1,TGCAGTGCTAGGCTAGTGGAGGAGCAGTACTTC,CSARLVEEQYF
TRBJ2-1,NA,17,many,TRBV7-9,TGTGCCAGCAGCTTACTCGCCTCGGGGCTTGGATACAATGAGCAGTTCTTC,CASSLLASGLGYNEQFF
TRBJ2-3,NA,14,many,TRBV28,TGTGCCAGCAGGGACGGGACTAGCACAGATACGCAGTATTTT,CASRDGTSTDTQYF
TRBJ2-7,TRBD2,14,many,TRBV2,TGTGCCAGCAAAACTAGCGGGAGCTCCTACGAGCAGTACTTC,CASKTSGSSYEQYF
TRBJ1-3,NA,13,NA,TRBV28,TGTGCCAGCAGTGTAACCTCTGGAAACACCATATATTTT,CASSVTSGNTIYF
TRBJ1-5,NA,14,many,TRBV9,TGTGCCAGCAGCGTAGGGTTTGGGAATCAGCCCCAGCATTTT,CASSVGFGNQPQHF
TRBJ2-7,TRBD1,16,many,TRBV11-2,TGTGCCAGCAGCTTAGAGGGACAGGGTCTCTCCTACGAGCAGTACTTC,CASSLEGQGLSYEQYF
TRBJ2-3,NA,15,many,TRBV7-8,TGTGCCAGCAGCTTTTCCCCGGGGGTCACAGATACGCAGTATTTT,CASSFSPGVTDTQYF
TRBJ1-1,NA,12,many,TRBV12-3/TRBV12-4,TGTGCCAGCAGTCCGGGGAGTACTGAAGCTTTCTTT,CASSPGSTEAFF
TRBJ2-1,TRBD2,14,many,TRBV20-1,TGCAGTGCCACTACTAGCGGGAGTTACAATGAGCAGTTCTTC,CSATTSGSYNEQFF
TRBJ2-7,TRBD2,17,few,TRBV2,TGTGCCAGCAGTGAAACGTCTTGGGGACTAGCGGGTTACGAGCAGTACTTC,CASSETSWGLAGYEQYF
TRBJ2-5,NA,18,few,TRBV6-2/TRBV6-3,TGTGCCAGCAGTGACGGGGGAGGATGGGACGGCCGGCGAGAGACCCAGTACTTC,CASSDGGGWDGRRETQYF
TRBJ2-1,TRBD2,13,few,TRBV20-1,TGCAGTGCTGGGGGGGCGGGAGGGTATGAGCAGTTCTTC,CSAGGAGGYEQFF
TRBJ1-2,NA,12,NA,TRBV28,TGTGCCAGCAGCCTAGGGGAGTATGGCTACACCTTC,CASSLGEYGYTF
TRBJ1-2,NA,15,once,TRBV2,TGTGCCAGCAAACCTGAGCAGGGTTTTAGCTATGGCTACACCTTC,CASKPEQGFSYGYTF
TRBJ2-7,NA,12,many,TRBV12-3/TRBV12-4,TGTGCGAGCACAGGGAGAACCTACGAGCAGTACTTC,CASTGRTYEQYF
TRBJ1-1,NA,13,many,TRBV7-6,TGTGCCAGCAGCTTAGCGGATTACACTGAAGCTTTCTTT,CASSLADYTEAFF
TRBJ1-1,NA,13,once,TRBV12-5,TGTGCTAGTGGACAGTACATGGGCACTGAAGCTTTCTTT,CASGQYMGTEAFF
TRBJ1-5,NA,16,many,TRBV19,TGTGCCAGTAGTACGAGGTTGGAGCAGAGCAATCAGCCCCAGCATTTT,CASSTRLEQSNQPQHF
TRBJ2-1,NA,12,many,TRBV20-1,TGCAGTGCTCAGACGGTACCCTCTGAGCAGTTCTTC,CSAQTVPSEQFF